The rows below give T cell receptor beta chains drawn from one sample of a study of blood T cell repertoires in COVID-19. Produced via immunoSEQ multiplex PCR; TCRdb's table is partial and in-frame only. The data hold 100,000 to 150,000 clones, with approximately 85% observed a single time. The source material was peripheral blood. The origin of the receptors is a human donor in a cohort sampled during active COVID-19. CDR3s include the opening cysteine and the closing phenylalanine or tryptophan. The D gene is left open where the match is weak. Rows may omit the clone size; those that give it use once, few, many or a size class.

J gene: TRBJ1-1; clone size: -; D gene: TRBD1; V gene: TRBV15; CDR3 DNA: TGTGCCACCAGCAGAGGCCGGGACAGGGGGCTTCGTGGCACTGAAGCTTTCTTT; CDR3 protein: CATSRGRDRGLRGTEAFF
J gene: TRBJ2-3; clone size: -; D gene: TRBD2; V gene: TRBV5-1; CDR3 DNA: TGCGCCAGCAGCTTAATTAGCGGGCCGAGCACAGATACGCAGTATTTT; CDR3 protein: CASSLISGPSTDTQYF
J gene: TRBJ2-7; clone size: -; D gene: -; V gene: TRBV12-3/TRBV12-4; CDR3 DNA: TGTGCCAGCAGTTTAGGCAGGGCCTACGAGCAGTACTTC; CDR3 protein: CASSLGRAYEQYF
J gene: TRBJ1-1; clone size: few; D gene: TRBD1; V gene: TRBV30; CDR3 DNA: TGTGCCTGGACTAAGGACAGGGCACGGACTGAAGCTTTCTTT; CDR3 protein: CAWTKDRARTEAFF
J gene: TRBJ2-2; clone size: -; D gene: TRBD1; V gene: TRBV4-1; CDR3 DNA: TGCGCCAGCAGCCATCGCGACAGGGGGAAGGCCGGGGAGCTGTTTTTT; CDR3 protein: CASSHRDRGKAGELFF
J gene: TRBJ1-6; clone size: -; D gene: -; V gene: TRBV19; CDR3 DNA: TGTGCCAGTAGTGAAAGTAGGGGGGGCAATTCACCCCTCCACTTT; CDR3 protein: CASSESRGGNSPLHF
J gene: TRBJ2-2; clone size: few; D gene: TRBD2; V gene: TRBV30; CDR3 DNA: TGTGCCTGGAGGGGCCTAGCGGGATCCGGGGAGCTGTTTTTT; CDR3 protein: CAWRGLAGSGELFF
J gene: TRBJ2-5; clone size: -; D gene: TRBD1; V gene: TRBV24-1; CDR3 DNA: TGTGCCACCAGTGATGCTCCGGGACAGAAAGAGACCCAGTACTTC; CDR3 protein: CATSDAPGQKETQYF
J gene: TRBJ2-7; clone size: -; D gene: TRBD2; V gene: TRBV7-9; CDR3 DNA: TGTGCCAGCAGCTTAGCAAGTGGAGGACTAGCGGGGGCCGAGCAGTACTTC; CDR3 protein: CASSLASGGLAGAEQYF
J gene: TRBJ1-2; clone size: -; D gene: -; V gene: TRBV5-4; CDR3 DNA: TGTGCCAGCAGCTTGGAGGGGGTTCGGTCGAACTATGGCTACACCTTC; CDR3 protein: CASSLEGVRSNYGYTF
J gene: TRBJ2-7; clone size: -; D gene: -; V gene: TRBV19; CDR3 DNA: TGTGCCAGTAGCAAGAGGGGGTGGTACGAGCAGTACTTC; CDR3 protein: CASSKRGWYEQYF
J gene: TRBJ1-2; clone size: -; D gene: TRBD1; V gene: TRBV18; CDR3 DNA: TGTGCCAGCTCGCTTAGAGACAGGGGGATTGATGGCTACACCTTC; CDR3 protein: CASSLRDRGIDGYTF
J gene: TRBJ1-2; clone size: many; D gene: -; V gene: TRBV20-1; CDR3 DNA: TGCAGTGCTACGGGTTACAATGGCTACACCTTC; CDR3 protein: CSATGYNGYTF
J gene: TRBJ2-7; clone size: -; D gene: -; V gene: TRBV5-5; CDR3 DNA: TGTGCCAGCAGCTTGGCCGACCAGCGGGTGTACGAGCAGTACTTC; CDR3 protein: CASSLADQRVYEQYF
J gene: TRBJ2-1; clone size: -; D gene: -; V gene: TRBV24-1; CDR3 DNA: TGTGCCACCAGTGAAGGTTGGGCCAATGAGCAGTTCTTC; CDR3 protein: CATSEGWANEQFF
J gene: TRBJ1-4; clone size: -; D gene: -; V gene: TRBV18; CDR3 DNA: TGTGCCAGCTCACCACCCGCAGTGAATGAAAAACTGTTTTTT; CDR3 protein: CASSPPAVNEKLFF
J gene: TRBJ1-2; clone size: -; D gene: -; V gene: TRBV28; CDR3 DNA: TGTGCCAGCAGTCGAAAAAGAGTAGCCGGTTATGGCTACACCTTC; CDR3 protein: CASSRKRVAGYGYTF
J gene: TRBJ2-3; clone size: -; D gene: -; V gene: TRBV6-1; CDR3 DNA: TGTGCCAGCAGTGAATGGCGGGGCACAGATACGCAGTATTTT; CDR3 protein: CASSEWRGTDTQYF
J gene: TRBJ1-1; clone size: -; D gene: TRBD1; V gene: TRBV7-9; CDR3 DNA: TGTGCCAGCAGCCCCCCGGGACAGGGTGACACTGAAGCTTTCTTT; CDR3 protein: CASSPPGQGDTEAFF
J gene: TRBJ2-3; clone size: -; D gene: -; V gene: TRBV21-1; CDR3 DNA: TGTGCCAGCAGCAGGGGTTTACTAGCGGGAGGCACAGATACGCAGTATTTT; CDR3 protein: CASSRGLLAGGTDTQYF
J gene: TRBJ1-1; clone size: -; D gene: TRBD1; V gene: TRBV25-1; CDR3 DNA: TGTGCCAGCAGTGTTGGGGCAGGGGGAGAAGCTTTCTTT; CDR3 protein: CASSVGAGGEAFF
J gene: TRBJ1-2; clone size: once; D gene: -; V gene: TRBV7-9; CDR3 DNA: TGTGCCAGCAGCTCAATTGGGCCGGCGGGCTATGGCTACACCTTC; CDR3 protein: CASSSIGPAGYGYTF
J gene: TRBJ1-5; clone size: -; D gene: TRBD1; V gene: TRBV7-9; CDR3 DNA: TGTGCCAGCAGCGGGGGACAGGGAAGTTTCGGTCAGCCCCAGCATTTT; CDR3 protein: CASSGGQGSFGQPQHF
J gene: TRBJ2-3; clone size: -; D gene: TRBD2; V gene: TRBV19; CDR3 DNA: TGTGCCAGTAGTACAGGGACTAGCGGGAGCACAGATACGCAGTATTTT; CDR3 protein: CASSTGTSGSTDTQYF
J gene: TRBJ2-1; clone size: -; D gene: -; V gene: TRBV19; CDR3 DNA: TGTGCCAGTAGTCTCCGACTCGGTAAGGGGGTGGTCTATGAGCAGTTCTTC; CDR3 protein: CASSLRLGKGVVYEQFF
J gene: TRBJ1-2; clone size: -; D gene: TRBD1; V gene: TRBV7-9; CDR3 DNA: TGTGCCAGCAGCCCGTGGACAGGGGGAGGTGGGTATGGCTACACCTTC; CDR3 protein: CASSPWTGGGGYGYTF
J gene: TRBJ1-1; clone size: -; D gene: -; V gene: TRBV7-8; CDR3 DNA: TGTGCCAGCAGCCCTCCCGACACAAGGTACACTGAAGCTTTCTTT; CDR3 protein: CASSPPDTRYTEAFF
J gene: TRBJ1-5; clone size: -; D gene: -; V gene: TRBV7-2; CDR3 DNA: TGTGCCAGCAGCTTAATCGGTAGCAATCAGCCCCAGCATTTT; CDR3 protein: CASSLIGSNQPQHF
J gene: TRBJ2-4; clone size: -; D gene: TRBD1; V gene: TRBV7-2; CDR3 DNA: TGTGCCAGCAGCTTAGGACAGGGCAGGGAGTACTTC; CDR3 protein: CASSLGQGREYF
J gene: TRBJ2-1; clone size: -; D gene: TRBD1; V gene: TRBV6-6; CDR3 DNA: TGTGCCAGCGTAAGGGACAGACAATACAATGAGCAGTTCTTC; CDR3 protein: CASVRDRQYNEQFF
J gene: TRBJ2-1; clone size: -; D gene: TRBD2; V gene: TRBV4-1; CDR3 DNA: TGCGCCAGCAGCCAAGAGGGTAGCGGGGCTTACAATGAGCAGTTCTTC; CDR3 protein: CASSQEGSGAYNEQFF
J gene: TRBJ2-1; clone size: -; D gene: TRBD2; V gene: TRBV15; CDR3 DNA: TGTGCCACCAGCAGAGAAGGGACTAGCATCGATGAGCAGTTCTTC; CDR3 protein: CATSREGTSIDEQFF
J gene: TRBJ1-2; clone size: few; D gene: TRBD1; V gene: TRBV28; CDR3 DNA: TGTGCCAGCATTCCAGGGGGTAACTATGGCTACACCTTC; CDR3 protein: CASIPGGNYGYTF
J gene: TRBJ2-6; clone size: -; D gene: TRBD1; V gene: TRBV30; CDR3 DNA: TGTGCCTGGAGTTACCGGGACAGGCCCTCGAGCTCTGGGGCCAACGTCCTGACTTTC; CDR3 protein: CAWSYRDRPSSSGANVLTF
J gene: TRBJ1-5; clone size: -; D gene: -; V gene: TRBV9; CDR3 DNA: TGTGCCAGCAGCGTAGATGGGGCTGGCAATCAGCCCCAGCATTTT; CDR3 protein: CASSVDGAGNQPQHF
J gene: TRBJ1-1; clone size: -; D gene: -; V gene: TRBV3-1/TRBV3-2; CDR3 DNA: TGTGCCAGCAGCCAAGGGAGTGAAGCTTTCTTT; CDR3 protein: CASSQGSEAFF
J gene: TRBJ2-3; clone size: -; D gene: TRBD2; V gene: TRBV5-1; CDR3 DNA: TGCGCCAGCAGCTTAAGCGGGAGGCTCACAGATACGCAGTATTTT; CDR3 protein: CASSLSGRLTDTQYF
J gene: TRBJ2-3; clone size: -; D gene: TRBD2; V gene: TRBV11-2; CDR3 DNA: TGTGCCAGCAGACCGCGGGGGGACAGCACAGATACGCAGTATTTT; CDR3 protein: CASRPRGDSTDTQYF
J gene: TRBJ2-3; clone size: -; D gene: -; V gene: TRBV7-2; CDR3 DNA: TGTGCCAGCAGCAGCGCAGATACGCAGTATTTT; CDR3 protein: CASSSADTQYF
J gene: TRBJ2-7; clone size: once; D gene: -; V gene: TRBV2; CDR3 DNA: TGTGCCAGCACTGCAGGAGCGGGTAGCTCCTACGAGCAGTACTTC; CDR3 protein: CASTAGAGSSYEQYF
J gene: TRBJ2-1; clone size: -; D gene: -; V gene: TRBV28; CDR3 DNA: TGTGCCAGCAGTTTATCGGCTAGCTTCCACAATGAGCAGTTCTTC; CDR3 protein: CASSLSASFHNEQFF
J gene: TRBJ1-4; clone size: -; D gene: -; V gene: TRBV7-6; CDR3 DNA: TGTGCCAGCAGCTTAGAATTGCAGGGCCGAGAAAAACTGTTTTTT; CDR3 protein: CASSLELQGREKLFF
J gene: TRBJ2-3; clone size: -; D gene: TRBD1; V gene: TRBV7-9; CDR3 DNA: TGTGCCAGCAGCTTAGGATATTGGGACAGCCTCACAGATACGCAGTATTTT; CDR3 protein: CASSLGYWDSLTDTQYF
J gene: TRBJ2-2; clone size: -; D gene: -; V gene: TRBV4-2; CDR3 DNA: TGTGCCAGCAGCCAAGGAGGCCAGGGAGGCACCGGGGAGCTGTTTTTT; CDR3 protein: CASSQGGQGGTGELFF
J gene: TRBJ2-5; clone size: -; D gene: -; V gene: TRBV7-6; CDR3 DNA: TGTGCCAGCAGCTTAATCGAAGGCGGTCGGGTAGAGACCCAGTACTTC; CDR3 protein: CASSLIEGGRVETQYF
J gene: TRBJ2-3; clone size: -; D gene: TRBD2; V gene: TRBV19; CDR3 DNA: TGTGCCAGTAGTTTACTAGCGGGAAACACAGATACGCAGTATTTT; CDR3 protein: CASSLLAGNTDTQYF
J gene: TRBJ2-2; clone size: -; D gene: TRBD2; V gene: TRBV4-1; CDR3 DNA: TGCGCCAGCAGCCCGCTACTAGCGGGAGGTCACGGGGAGCTGTTTTTT; CDR3 protein: CASSPLLAGGHGELFF
J gene: TRBJ2-1; clone size: -; D gene: -; V gene: TRBV4-3; CDR3 DNA: TGCGCCAGCAGCCAAGATCTAGTAGGGGGTGATGAGCAGTTCTTC; CDR3 protein: CASSQDLVGGDEQFF
J gene: TRBJ1-5; clone size: -; D gene: TRBD1; V gene: TRBV6-2/TRBV6-3; CDR3 DNA: TGTGCCAGCAGTTACTCTCCCCGGACGACAGGGTACAATCAGCCCCAGCATTTT; CDR3 protein: CASSYSPRTTGYNQPQHF
J gene: TRBJ2-3; clone size: -; D gene: TRBD1; V gene: TRBV5-8; CDR3 DNA: TGTGCCAGCAGATATCCGACAGGGTCAGGGACAGATACGCAGTATTTT; CDR3 protein: CASRYPTGSGTDTQYF
J gene: TRBJ2-3; clone size: once; D gene: -; V gene: TRBV12-3/TRBV12-4; CDR3 DNA: TGTGCCAGCAACCCCGCGGTGGTCGGTACGCAGTATTTT; CDR3 protein: CASNPAVVGTQYF